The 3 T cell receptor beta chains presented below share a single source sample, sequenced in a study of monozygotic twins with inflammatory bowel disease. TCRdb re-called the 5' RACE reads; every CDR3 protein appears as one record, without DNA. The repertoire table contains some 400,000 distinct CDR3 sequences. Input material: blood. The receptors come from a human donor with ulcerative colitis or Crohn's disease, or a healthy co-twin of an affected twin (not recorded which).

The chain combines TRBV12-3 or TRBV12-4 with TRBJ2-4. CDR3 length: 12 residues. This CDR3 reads CASSESKNIQYF.

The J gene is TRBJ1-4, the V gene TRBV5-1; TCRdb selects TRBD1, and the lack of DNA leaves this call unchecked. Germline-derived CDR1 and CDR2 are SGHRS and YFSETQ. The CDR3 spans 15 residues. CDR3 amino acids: CASSLTGTGGEKLFF.

CDR3 residues: CATSPGTGIYEQYF. The chain carries TRBV6-1 and TRBJ2-7; TCRdb's D call of TRBD1 is untestable without DNA. Germline values: CDR1 MNHNS, CDR2 SASEGT. The length of the CDR3 is 14 residues.